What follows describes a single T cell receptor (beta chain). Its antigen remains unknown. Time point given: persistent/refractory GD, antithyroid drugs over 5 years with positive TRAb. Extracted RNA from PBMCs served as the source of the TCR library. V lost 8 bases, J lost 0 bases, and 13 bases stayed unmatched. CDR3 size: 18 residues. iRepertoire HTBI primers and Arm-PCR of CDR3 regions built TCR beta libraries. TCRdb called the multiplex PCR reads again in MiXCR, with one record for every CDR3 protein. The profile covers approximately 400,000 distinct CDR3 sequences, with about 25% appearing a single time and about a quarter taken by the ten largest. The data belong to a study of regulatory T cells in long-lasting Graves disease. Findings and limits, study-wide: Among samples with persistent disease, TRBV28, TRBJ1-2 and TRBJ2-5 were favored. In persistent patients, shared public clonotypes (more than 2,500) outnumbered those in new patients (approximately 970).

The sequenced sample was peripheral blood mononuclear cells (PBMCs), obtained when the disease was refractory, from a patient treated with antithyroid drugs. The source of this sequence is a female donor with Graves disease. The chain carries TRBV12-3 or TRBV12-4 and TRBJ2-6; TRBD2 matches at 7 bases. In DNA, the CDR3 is TGTGCCAGCGCCGTTGCAGCGGGGCCGAGCTCTGGGGCCAACGTCCTGACTTTC. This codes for CASAVAAGPSSGANVLTF.